The subject of this entry is one T cell receptor beta chain. Antigen unknown. By 5'RACE template switching, TCR cDNA was produced, with a universal primer site and UMIs added in the process. One entry per CDR3 protein results from TCRdb running MiXCR on the 5' RACE reads. Among 150,000 to 200,000 distinct CDR3 sequences listed, 7% to 10% were seen once. This record belongs to a study of T cells after yellow fever vaccination. Looked up from germline, CDR1 is SGDLS and CDR2 is YYNGEE. V gave up 2 bases and J gave up 5 bases; unmatched junction bases: 6. CDR3 size: 15 residues. General observations from the study: The secondary response peaked faster, at day 5 versus 15, but was weaker. Reappearing after the booster were most of the clones from primary vaccination (roughly 95% CD4, approximately 88% CD8).

The receptor's source is a man aged 18 to 30 who received the YFV17D yellow fever vaccine. This chain joins TRBV9 and TRBJ2-5; 10 nucleotides align to TRBD1. The sample in question was CD8+ T cells sorted from PBMCs, obtained 45 days after the yellow fever booster vaccination. CDR3 in amino acids: CASSVGQGSSETQYF. As DNA, the CDR3 is TGTGCCAGCAGCGTGGGACAGGGGTCTTCGGAGACCCAGTACTTC.